One and the same sample provided the 28 T cell receptor beta chains below, sequenced in a study of blood T cell repertoires in COVID-19. Some clones are missing from TCRdb's copy, which holds only in-frame ones; the method was immunoSEQ multiplex PCR. The data show over 150,000 clones, approximately 90% seen once. The sample consisted of peripheral blood. The origin of the receptors is a man between 25 and 39 years old with acute or convalescent COVID-19.

V gene TRBV9 combines with J gene TRBJ2-3, with 7 bases identical to TRBD2. The CDR3 consists of 14 residues. Trimming took 4 bases from V and 4 from J; bases not matched to a gene: 6. From germline, CDR1 is SGDLS and CDR2 YYNGEE. The CDR3: CASSPGAGADTQYF. CDR3 bases: TGTGCCAGCAGCCCCGGTGCGGGAGCAGATACGCAGTATTTT.

This chain connects TRBV6-4 to TRBJ1-6; D gene uncertain. The CDR3 is 14 amino acids. V was cut by 4 bases and J by 9 bases, with 13 bases left in between. CDR1 and CDR2 from the germline V gene are MRHNA and SNTAGT. In DNA form, the CDR3 reads TGTGCCAGCAGTGCCCAGTTTGAGGCTTCACCCCTCCACTTT. Its translation: CASSAQFEASPLHF.

The J gene is TRBJ2-7, the V gene TRBV9, with 10 bases matching TRBD2. The germline CDR1 and CDR2 sequences are SGDLS and YYNGEE. This CDR3 comprises 14 residues. J was trimmed by 5 bases and V by 0 bases; bases with no gene match: 2. The CDR3 DNA reads TGTGCCAGCAGCGTAGCAGCGGGAGGGCACGAGCAGTACTTC. Its protein is CASSVAAGGHEQYF. Complete variable domain (other parts from reference TRBV9 and TRBJ2-7): DSGVTQTPKHLITATGQRVTLRCSPRSGDLSVYWYQQSLDQGLQFLIQYYNGEERAKGNILERFSAQQFPDLHSELNLSSLELGDSALYFCASSVAAGGHEQYFGPGTRLTVT.

The gene calls are TRBV10-1 and TRBJ2-1; 9 bases match TRBD2. CDR1 is WNHNN and CDR2 is SYGVQD in the germline V gene (reference sequence). Trimming removed 0 bases from V and 6 bases from J; junction bases left unmatched: 9. The CDR3 extends over 17 amino acids. CDR3 residues: CASSESPTSGGVNEQFF. The CDR3 DNA follows: TGCGCCAGCAGTGAGTCTCCGACTAGCGGAGGGGTCAATGAGCAGTTCTTC.

V and J are TRBV12-3 or TRBV12-4 and TRBJ1-2; D ambiguous. V dropped 3 bases and J dropped 4 bases, with 6 bases sitting between them. The CDR3 consists of 12 residues. The CDR3: CASSFRSYGYTF. The CDR3 DNA follows: TGTGCCAGCAGTTTCAGAAGCTATGGCTACACCTTC.

The V gene is TRBV28, the J gene TRBJ1-4; D is unclear. This CDR3 has 11 residues. V dropped 6 bases and J dropped 8 bases, with 7 bases sitting between them. Germline CDR1 is MDHEN and CDR2 is SYDVKM. This chain's CDR3 is CASSEREKLFF. In nucleotides, the CDR3 is TGTGCCAGCAGCGAGAGGGAAAAACTGTTTTTT.

This clone occurred a few times. The rearrangement joins TRBV3-1 (or the pseudogene TRBV3-2) to TRBJ1-6; TRBD1 aligns across 7 bases. With 0 bases clipped from V and 10 bases from J, the junction kept 6 bases outside the gene matches. Germline V gene sequence: CDR1 LGHDT, CDR2 YNNKEL (reference sequence). The CDR3 sequence is 15 residues long. The DNA for the CDR3 is TGTGCCAGCAGCCAAGATAAAGGGGGCGTCTCACCCCTCCACTTT. Protein product: CASSQDKGGVSPLHF.

The V gene is TRBV27, the J gene TRBJ2-7, with no clear D. The CDR3 is 15 amino acids. The germline gives CDR1 MNHEY, CDR2 SMNVEV (reference sequence). Deletions cut 11 bases from V and 0 bases from J, with 20 bases between. The CDR3 here is CASNPRFVDSYEQYF. CDR3 nucleotides: TGTGCCTCTAACCCTCGTTTCGTAGACTCCTACGAGCAGTACTTC.

This sequence joins TRBV28 and TRBJ2-1; 7 bases are shared with TRBD1. In germline, CDR1 is MDHEN, CDR2 SYDVKM. Trimming removed 8 bases from V and 2 bases from J; junction bases left unmatched: 12. The CDR3 has 16 residues. The CDR3 DNA is TGTGCCAGCCAACAGGGGCTTATAGCCCCCTACAATGAGCAGTTCTTC. Translated, it gives CASQQGLIAPYNEQFF. Full variable domain (remainder filled in from reference TRBV28 and TRBJ2-1): DVKVTQSSRYLVKRTGEKVFLECVQDMDHENMFWYRQDPGLGLRLIYFSYDVKMKEKGDIPEGYSVSREKKERFSLILESASTNQTSMYLCASQQGLIAPYNEQFFGPGTRLTVL.

J is TRBJ2-1 and V is TRBV5-6; maybe TRBD1 (6 bases). The CDR3 is 15 amino acids. The V gene's germline CDR1 is SGHDT and CDR2 YYEEEE. Trimming removed 3 bases from V and 6 bases from J, with 16 bases in between. In DNA, the CDR3 is TGTGCCAGCAGCTATGCGATTCTCAGGGGCAATGAGCAGTTCTTC. Its protein is CASSYAILRGNEQFF.

V is TRBV28 and J is TRBJ1-2; no clear D gene. V lost 6 bases, J lost 4 bases, and 9 bases lay in between. This CDR3 is built from 12 residues. From germline, CDR1 is MDHEN and CDR2 SYDVKM. Written as DNA, the CDR3 is TGTGCCAGCAGAACCGACACCTATGGCTACACCTTC. Its translation: CASRTDTYGYTF.

The chain recombines TRBV6-2 or TRBV6-3 with TRBJ2-7; 8 bases align to TRBD1. The CDR3 consists of 13 residues. Trimming cost V 5 bases and J 9 bases; bases outside gene matches: 9. CDR1 and CDR2 (germline): MNHEY, SVGEGT. The CDR3, as DNA: TGTGCCAGCAGTCAAAGACCGGACAGGGCGCAGTACTTC. Its protein is CASSQRPDRAQYF.

The gene calls are TRBV20-1 and TRBJ2-4, with a possible D match to TRBD2 (5 bases). With 3 bases removed from V and 8 bases from J, the gap between germline ends came to 17 bases. The germline gives CDR1 DFQATT, CDR2 SNEGSKA (reference sequence). The CDR3 extends over 14 amino acids. CDR3 protein: CSASPGLRVDIQYF. DNA of the CDR3: TGCAGTGCTAGTCCGGGGTTGCGTGTGGACATTCAGTACTTC.

The chain couples TRBV18 to TRBJ1-1; D unresolved. Trimming left V 1 base short and J 1 base short, with 10 bases between. The CDR3 extends over 15 amino acids. Germline V gives CDR1 KGHSH, CDR2 LQKENI. CDR3 sequence (DNA): TGTGCCAGCTCACCACGGGAGGATCCGAACACTGAAGCTTTCTTT. It specifies CASSPREDPNTEAFF.

The chain employs TRBV5-1 and TRBJ2-1; a weak D match, TRBD2 (6 bases). There are 16 residues in the CDR3. V shed 1 base and J shed 0 bases, with 11 bases lying between them. The germline CDR1 and CDR2 sequences are SGHRS and YFSETQ. The CDR3 nucleotides read TGCGCCAGCAGCTTGATTGCGGGGAGCTCCTACAATGAGCAGTTCTTC. This gives the protein CASSLIAGSSYNEQFF.

This clone was observed once. The chain joins TRBV27 to TRBJ1-2, with TRBD1 identical over 8 bases. The CDR3 length is 15 residues. CDR1 and CDR2 from the germline V gene are MNHEY and SMNVEV (reference sequence). With 6 bases clipped from V and 5 bases from J, the junction kept 11 bases outside the gene matches. CDR3 sequence: CASSPRQGRWYGYTF. CDR3 sequence (DNA): TGTGCCAGCAGCCCCCGACAGGGGCGGTGGTATGGCTACACCTTC.

The J gene is TRBJ1-2, the V gene TRBV3-1 (or the pseudogene TRBV3-2); 7 bases are shared with TRBD1. Per germline, CDR1 LGHDT and CDR2 YNNKEL (reference sequence). This CDR3 comprises 15 residues. Losses at the gene ends were 3 bases for V and 2 bases for J; bases not matched to a gene: 6. In DNA form, the CDR3 reads TGTGCCAGCAGCCAGAGGACAGGCGCGAACTATGGCTACACCTTC. Translated, it gives CASSQRTGANYGYTF.

This clone occurred once. The chain combines TRBV6-5 with TRBJ2-5; maybe TRBD1 (6 bases). Germline CDR1 MNHEY, CDR2 SVGAGI. V lost 7 bases and J 4 bases, leaving 13 bases between the germline ends. The length of the CDR3 is 13 residues. The CDR3 bases are TGTGCCAGCATCCCGACAGGTGGAGAGACCCAGTACTTC. Its translation: CASIPTGGETQYF.

This clone was seen only once. This chain uses TRBV6-5 with TRBJ1-1; 9 bases line up with TRBD1. The CDR3 runs 13 residues. The V segment lost 8 bases and the J segment 4 bases; nucleotides outside the gene matches: 5. From germline, CDR1 is MNHEY and CDR2 SVGAGI. For the CDR3, the DNA is TGTGCCAGCCCGGACAGGGGTAGCACTGAAGCTTTCTTT. It specifies CASPDRGSTEAFF.

The J gene is TRBJ2-7, the V gene TRBV14, with 7 bases identical to TRBD2. The CDR3 consists of 13 residues. CDR1 and CDR2 (germline): SGHDN, FVKESK. V shed 7 bases, J shed 0 bases, and the junction held 3 bases outside the gene matches. The CDR3 spells CASTAGNSYEQYF. The CDR3 DNA reads as TGTGCCAGCACAGCGGGAAACTCCTACGAGCAGTACTTC.

The DNA for the CDR3 is TGTGCCAGCAGTTACTCACAGGGAGCATCCTGGGGCTACACCTTC. This translates into CASSYSQGASWGYTF. The J gene is TRBJ1-2, the V gene TRBV6-5; D possibly corresponds to TRBD1 (6 bases). CDR3 length: 15 amino acids. Per the germline V gene, CDR1 is MNHEY and CDR2 is SVGAGI. V lost 0 bases, J lost 8 bases, and 16 bases lay in between.

The rearrangement uses TRBV28 and TRBJ2-5, with D possibly being TRBD1 (6 bases). Germline assignment: CDR1 MDHEN and CDR2 SYDVKM. V lost 8 bases to trimming and J lost 0 bases, with 13 bases between them. The CDR3 has 14 amino acids. DNA of the CDR3: TGTGCCAGCCGTTGGACAGAGTACCAAGAGACCCAGTACTTC. Translation gives CASRWTEYQETQYF.

This clone is a singleton in its sample. This sequence joins TRBV10-1 and TRBJ2-7, with TRBD1 matching 9 bases. Germline V lookup: CDR1 WNHNN, CDR2 SYGVQD (reference sequence). V dropped 3 bases and J dropped 5; count of bases not matched to a gene: 5. This CDR3 is built from 14 residues. The CDR3 DNA sequence: TGCGCCAGCAGTGAACAACGGACAGGGGACGAGCAGTACTTC. It translates to CASSEQRTGDEQYF.

This rearrangement joins TRBV5-6 to TRBJ2-2, with D tentatively TRBD1 (5 bases). The CDR3 has 17 amino acids. Germline V gene lookup returns CDR1 SGHDT and CDR2 YYEEEE. V was trimmed by 1 base and J by 0 bases, leaving 13 bases between them. The DNA for the CDR3 is TGTGCCAGCAGCTTGTACGGCAGGGTTACGAACACCGGGGAGCTGTTTTTT. Its translation: CASSLYGRVTNTGELFF.

V gene TRBV19 combines with J gene TRBJ1-6; TRBD1 matches 10 bases. The CDR3 contains 15 residues. V was pared by 5 bases and J by 10 bases, with 8 bases of the junction left unmatched. Per germline, CDR1 LNHDA and CDR2 SQIVND (reference sequence). CDR3 bases: TGTGCCAGTAGTCCTGCGGGACAGGGGAGGTCACCCCTCCACTTT. Its protein product is CASSPAGQGRSPLHF.

The CDR3 DNA reads TGTGCCACCCGACAGGGCGAGTACACTGAAGCTTTCTTT. Encoded protein: CATRQGEYTEAFF. V is TRBV12-3 or TRBV12-4 and J is TRBJ1-1; 7 bases are a match to TRBD1. The CDR3 runs 13 residues. With 10 bases clipped from V and 3 bases from J, the junction kept 8 bases outside the gene matches.

This chain links TRBV29-1 with TRBJ1-5; 7 bases agree with TRBD1. Unmatched junction bases numbered 8, after V lost 5 bases and J lost 7 bases. Germline V gene sequence: CDR1 SQVTM, CDR2 ANQGSEA. The CDR3 spans 13 residues. The CDR3 DNA sequence: TGCAGCGTTAAGACAGGGTTAGAGCAGCCCCAGCATTTT. Protein product: CSVKTGLEQPQHF. The full variable domain, with the rest looked up from reference TRBV29-1 and TRBJ1-5, is SAVISQKPSRDICQRGTSLTIQCQVDSQVTMMFWYRQQPGQSLTLIATANQGSEATYESGFVIDKFPISRPNLTFSTLTVSNMSPEDSSIYLCSVKTGLEQPQHFGDGTRLSIL.

This rearrangement joins TRBV30 to TRBJ2-7, with 9 bases aligning to TRBD1. Germline CDR1 reads GTSNPN; CDR2 reads SVGIG (reference sequence). Trimming cost V 2 bases and J 7 bases; bases outside gene matches: 9. The CDR3 runs 14 residues. The CDR3 loop is CAWSSGTGRNEQYF. CDR3 sequence (DNA): TGTGCCTGGAGTTCAGGGACAGGGAGAAATGAGCAGTACTTC.